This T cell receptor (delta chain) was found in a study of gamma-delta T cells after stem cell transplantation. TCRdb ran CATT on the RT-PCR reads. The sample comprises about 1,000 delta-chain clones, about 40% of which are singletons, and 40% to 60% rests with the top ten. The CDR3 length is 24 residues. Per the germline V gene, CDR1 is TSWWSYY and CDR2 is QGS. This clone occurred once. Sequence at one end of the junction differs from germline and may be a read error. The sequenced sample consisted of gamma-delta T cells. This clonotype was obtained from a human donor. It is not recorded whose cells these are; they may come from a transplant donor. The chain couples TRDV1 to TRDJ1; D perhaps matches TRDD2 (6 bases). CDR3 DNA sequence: TGTGCTCTTGGGAAACTAGTATCATTTAGTCCTACCCTTTTACTTGGGACGTACACCGATAAACTCATCTTT. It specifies CALGKLVSFSPTLLLGTYTDKLIF.